Presented here are 32 T cell receptor beta chains from one specimen sequenced in a study of T cell repertoires in cytomegalovirus infection. TCRdb reprocessed the reads with MiXCR, giving one entry per CDR3 protein. The table lists more than 150,000 distinct CDR3 sequences, 15% to 20% of them singletons, with around 3.1% in the top ten. Input material: PBMCs. The origin of the receptors is a human donor in good health (CMV status not recorded). Some clones in this sample may be carry-over from other donors' samples.

Ten or more counts support this clonotype. The gene calls are TRBV29-1 and TRBJ1-2; D gene uncertain. The CDR3 runs 11 residues. The V end lost 6 bases, the J end lost 3 bases, and 8 bases lay between the germline ends. Germline values: CDR1 SQVTM, CDR2 ANQGSEA. The CDR3: CSVGGDYGYTF. CDR3 in DNA: TGCAGCGTGGGAGGAGACTATGGCTACACCTTC.

The chain links TRBV15 to TRBJ2-5; 13 bases line up with TRBD2. The CDR3 extends over 19 amino acids. Germline CDR1 LNHNV, CDR2 YYDKDF (reference sequence). The V segment lost 0 bases and the J segment 4 bases; nucleotides outside the gene matches: 11. The DNA of the CDR3 is TGTGCCACCAGCAGAGATAGAGGACTAGCGGGGGCCCCGGGAGAGACCCAGTACTTC. It is translated as CATSRDRGLAGAPGETQYF.

This clonotype was detected ten times or more. The rearrangement uses TRBV6-1 and TRBJ1-5; TRBD1 is a possible D gene (6 bases). The CDR3 sequence is 12 residues long. Germline CDR1 is MNHNS and CDR2 is SASEGT. The ends were cut back, 6 bases at V and 8 bases at J, with 11 bases in the middle. CDR3 sequence reads: CASRVEGEPQHF. DNA for the CDR3: TGTGCCAGCAGGGTTGAGGGGGAGCCCCAGCATTTT.

Only a few counts were recorded for this clonotype. The V and J genes are TRBV4-3 and TRBJ2-1; TRBD2 aligns across 8 bases. This CDR3 has 17 amino acids. Trimming removed 5 bases from V and 6 bases from J; junction bases left unmatched: 15. In germline, CDR1 is LGHNA, CDR2 YSLEER. CDR3 amino acids: CASSGSGTSRGGNEQFF. In DNA, the CDR3 is TGCGCCAGCAGCGGTTCCGGGACTAGTAGGGGGGGCAATGAGCAGTTCTTC.

This clonotype was seen a handful of times. The CDR3 DNA follows: TGTGCCATGCAGGGGAGGAACACTGAAGCTTTCTTT. Protein: CAMQGRNTEAFF. The gene calls are TRBV19 and TRBJ1-1, with TRBD1 as a possible D gene (6 bases). The germline V and J ends were trimmed by 10 bases and 1 base, with 10 bases remaining between them. CDR1 is LNHDA, CDR2 SQIVND, per germline (reference sequence). The CDR3 extends over 12 amino acids.

This chain uses TRBV6-1 with TRBJ2-7; 7 bases are shared with TRBD1. Germline CDR1 reads MNHNS; CDR2 reads SASEGT. This CDR3 is built from 17 residues. V was pared by 4 bases and J by 2 bases, with 14 bases of the junction left unmatched. The CDR3 coding sequence is TGTGCCAGCAGTGTAAGGGACCGCGGACAGGCCCCCTACGAGCAGTACTTC. It codes for CASSVRDRGQAPYEQYF.

This clonotype was detected ten times or more. The chain couples TRBV7-9 to TRBJ1-5, with D perhaps matching TRBD1 (5 bases). Deletions cut 4 bases from V and 3 bases from J, with 13 bases between. The CDR3 covers 15 residues. CDR1 is SEHNR and CDR2 is FQNEAQ in the germline V gene (reference sequence). CDR3 residues: CASSWGSGPNQPQHF. The CDR3 DNA reads TGTGCCAGCAGCTGGGGATCAGGGCCCAATCAGCCCCAGCATTTT.

V is TRBV18 and J is TRBJ1-2, with a weak D call TRBD1 (5 bases). From germline, CDR1 is KGHSH and CDR2 LQKENI. V was trimmed by 5 bases and J by 7 bases, leaving 14 bases between them. CDR3 length: 13 amino acids. The CDR3, as DNA: TGTGCCAGCTCATCAAGCCAGGGTGGTGGCTACACCTTC. It specifies CASSSSQGGGYTF. The full variable domain, rest sourced from reference TRBV18 and TRBJ1-2, is NAGVMQNPRHLVRRRGQEARLRCSPMKGHSHVYWYRQLPEEGLKFMVYLQKENIIDESGMPKERFSAEFPKEGPSILRIQQVVRGDSAAYFCASSSSQGGGYTFGSGTRLTVV.

This clonotype was recorded many times. Here the CDR3 reads CASSGTSGRSNTGELFF. The DNA for the CDR3 is TGTGCCAGCTCCGGGACTAGCGGGAGGAGCAACACCGGGGAGCTGTTTTTT. V usage is TRBV7-6 and J usage is TRBJ2-2; 15 nucleotides agree with TRBD2. The CDR3 spans 17 residues. V lost 8 bases, J lost 2 bases, and 6 bases stayed unmatched. From germline, CDR1 is SGHVS and CDR2 FNYEAQ.

The chain recombines TRBV10-3 with TRBJ2-2; tentatively, D is TRBD1 or TRBD2 (5 bases each). CDR1 and CDR2 from the germline V gene are ENHRY and SYGVKD. This CDR3 is 16 amino acids long. The V gene lost 0 bases and the J gene lost 2 bases, with 10 bases spanning the gap. The CDR3 DNA reads TGTGCCATCAGTGAGTCGTGGGGGTCTAACACCGGGGAGCTGTTTTTT. Its protein is CAISESWGSNTGELFF.

In its sample, this clonotype was seen many times. J is TRBJ2-3 and V is TRBV7-9, with a tentative D call TRBD1 (5 bases). The V and J ends lost 5 bases and 0 bases respectively, with 12 bases between them. Per the germline V gene, CDR1 is SEHNR and CDR2 is FQNEAQ (reference sequence). The CDR3 extends over 15 amino acids. The CDR3 spells CASSTRQYSTDTQYF. Written as DNA, the CDR3 is TGTGCCAGCAGCACCCGACAGTATAGCACAGATACGCAGTATTTT.

A few counts support this clonotype. This chain joins TRBV12-3 or TRBV12-4 and TRBJ2-7, with a weak D call TRBD1 (7 bases). The ends were cut back, 9 bases at V and 2 bases at J, with 17 bases in the middle. The CDR3 sequence is 14 residues long. This CDR3 is CASMVQGGPYEQYF. The CDR3, as DNA: TGTGCCAGTATGGTCCAGGGGGGCCCCTACGAGCAGTACTTC.

The chain combines TRBV5-1 with TRBJ2-5; D call uncertain. CDR1 and CDR2 (germline): SGHRS, YFSETQ. The CDR3 runs 15 residues. The V end was cut by 1 base, the J end by 2 bases, with 12 bases between. CDR3 loop: CASSLSGSRQETQYF. The CDR3 coding sequence is TGCGCCAGCAGCTTGAGTGGTTCTAGACAAGAGACCCAGTACTTC.

The V call is TRBV19, the J call TRBJ2-3; tentative D call: TRBD2 (6 bases). The V gene lost 5 bases and the J gene lost 0 bases, with 15 bases spanning the gap. Germline-derived CDR1 and CDR2 are LNHDA and SQIVND (reference sequence). The CDR3 runs 16 residues. In DNA, the CDR3 is TGTGCCAGTAGTCCGGGCTCTGGGACTAGCACAGATACGCAGTATTTT. It codes for CASSPGSGTSTDTQYF.

This clonotype was seen more than once but under ten times. The DNA of the CDR3 is TGTGCCAGCAGCTCGGGACTAGCGGGATTCACAGATACGCAGTATTTT. This gives the protein CASSSGLAGFTDTQYF. The chain carries TRBV6-8 and TRBJ2-3; 13 bases line up with TRBD2. Germline values: CDR1 MNHGY, CDR2 SAAAGT. V lost 6 bases to trimming and J lost 2 bases; unmatched junction nucleotides: 5. The CDR3 has 16 amino acids.

The rearrangement uses TRBV6-1 and TRBJ1-2, with D perhaps matching TRBD1 (6 bases). Looked up from germline, CDR1 is MNHNS and CDR2 is SASEGT. CDR3 length: 14 amino acids. Trimming took 2 bases from V and 7 from J, leaving 14 bases between them. DNA for the CDR3: TGTGCCAGCAGTGAAATACAGGGCCTACTTGGCTACACCTTC. It is translated as CASSEIQGLLGYTF.

This clonotype has only a few counts. The CDR3 sequence: CASSWTVADEQYF. For the CDR3, the DNA is TGTGCCAGCAGCTGGACGGTGGCGGACGAGCAGTACTTC. This chain joins TRBV5-4 and TRBJ2-7, with D hard to call. Trimming removed 3 bases from V and 5 bases from J, with 12 bases in between. The CDR3 covers 13 residues. In germline, CDR1 is SGHNT, CDR2 YYREEE (reference sequence).

This clonotype appeared many times. This chain joins TRBV7-8 and TRBJ1-1; 7 bases fit TRBD1. The CDR3 sequence is 16 residues long. Germline-derived CDR1 and CDR2 are SGHVS and FQNEAQ. J was trimmed by 6 bases and V by 0 bases; bases with no gene match: 10. The CDR3 sequence is CASSLAVPTGDPEAFF. The CDR3 coding sequence is TGTGCCAGCAGCTTAGCCGTTCCTACAGGGGATCCTGAAGCTTTCTTT.

The V and J genes are TRBV10-3 and TRBJ2-5, with D possibly being TRBD1 (6 bases). This CDR3 region has 14 residues. Germline CDR1 reads ENHRY; CDR2 reads SYGVKD. V was trimmed by 3 bases and J by 5 bases, leaving 13 bases between them. The CDR3 DNA is TGTGCCATCAGTGATGTCAGGGGTACGGAGACCCAGTACTTC. Protein product: CAISDVRGTETQYF.

This clonotype appeared a few times. The V call is TRBV28, the J call TRBJ2-7; D is ambiguous. CDR1 MDHEN and CDR2 SYDVKM come from the germline V gene. Trimming took off 9 bases at V and 0 bases at J, with 12 bases between the two ends. CDR3 length: 13 residues. The CDR3 nucleotides read TGTGCCAGTCGTGGGCCCAGCTCCTACGAGCAGTACTTC. Its protein is CASRGPSSYEQYF. Supplemented by reference TRBV28 and TRBJ2-7, the full variable domain reads DVKVTQSSRYLVKRTGEKVFLECVQDMDHENMFWYRQDPGLGLRLIYFSYDVKMKEKGDIPEGYSVSREKKERFSLILESASTNQTSMYLCASRGPSSYEQYFGPGTRLTVT.

This clonotype was detected many times. The chain has TRBV6-5 and TRBJ1-2, with D perhaps TRBD1 (6 bases). V was cut by 0 bases and J by 2 bases, with 7 bases left in between. The CDR3 sequence is 14 residues long. Germline V gene lookup returns CDR1 MNHEY and CDR2 SVGAGI. CDR3: CASSYSTGNYGYTF. The CDR3 coding sequence is TGTGCCAGCAGTTACTCCACAGGGAACTATGGCTACACCTTC.

The chain has TRBV2 and TRBJ1-1; TRBD1 agrees at 8 bases. CDR1 is SNHLY, CDR2 FYNNEI, per germline. This CDR3 comprises 14 residues. V shed 6 bases and J 1 base; nucleotides not matched to a gene: 4. CDR3 protein: CASRATGANTEAFF. As DNA, the CDR3 is TGTGCCAGCAGGGCGACAGGGGCGAACACTGAAGCTTTCTTT.

The CDR3 DNA is TGTGCCAGCACTTCGGCCACCTACGAGCAGTACTTC. Its protein is CASTSATYEQYF. The chain has TRBV2 and TRBJ2-7; D is undetermined. Per the germline V gene, CDR1 is SNHLY and CDR2 is FYNNEI. The V gene lost 7 bases and the J gene lost 2 bases, with 9 bases spanning the gap. The CDR3 has 12 residues.

This chain links TRBV18 with TRBJ1-2, with D tentatively TRBD1 (5 bases). The CDR3 extends over 14 amino acids. V was pared by 2 bases and J by 8 bases, with 15 bases between. Per the germline V gene, CDR1 is KGHSH and CDR2 is LQKENI. This chain's CDR3 is CASSPDRGSGGYTF. DNA of the CDR3: TGTGCCAGCTCACCAGATAGGGGTTCAGGAGGCTACACCTTC.

The chain links TRBV28 to TRBJ2-1, with 8 bases fitting TRBD2. This CDR3 is 14 amino acids long. The germline V gene encodes CDR1 MDHEN and CDR2 SYDVKM. The junction had 3 bases not matched to a gene; V was cut back by 2 bases and J by 6 bases. Written as DNA, the CDR3 is TGTGCCAGCAGTTTACTAGCGGGCAGCAATGAGCAGTTCTTC. Residues: CASSLLAGSNEQFF.

This clonotype was seen a handful of times. The gene calls are TRBV7-3 and TRBJ2-1; the D call may be TRBD1 or TRBD2 (5 bases each). The V end was cut by 0 bases, the J end by 9 bases, with 18 bases between. This CDR3 region has 16 residues. Germline values: CDR1 SGHTA, CDR2 FQGTGA. CDR3 amino acids: CASSLTRLASGSEQFF. CDR3 bases: TGTGCCAGCAGCTTAACTAGACTCGCGTCAGGGAGTGAGCAGTTCTTC.

This chain joins TRBV5-1 and TRBJ2-1; 7 nucleotides align to TRBD2. This CDR3 contains 15 residues. Losses at the gene ends were 1 base for V and 2 bases for J; bases not matched to a gene: 3. The germline CDR1 and CDR2 sequences are SGHRS and YFSETQ. Here the CDR3 reads CASSLTSAAYNEQFF. The CDR3 DNA reads TGCGCCAGCAGCTTGACTAGCGCGGCCTACAATGAGCAGTTCTTC.

The chain links TRBV15 to TRBJ1-1; D might be TRBD1 (5 bases). V lost 1 base to trimming and J lost 0 bases, with 12 bases between them. The CDR3 totals 16 residues. Germline CDR1 and CDR2: LNHNV and YYDKDF (reference sequence). CDR3 bases: TGTGCCACCAGCAGAGGACTGACGGACATGAACACTGAAGCTTTCTTT. Residues: CATSRGLTDMNTEAFF.

CDR3 sequence reads: CASSQERGSNSPLHF. The CDR3 nucleotides are TGCGCCAGCAGCCAAGAGAGGGGGAGCAATTCACCCCTCCACTTT. V gene TRBV4-3 combines with J gene TRBJ1-6, with D perhaps TRBD1 (6 bases). The CDR3 loop spans 15 amino acids. V dropped 0 bases and J dropped 7 bases, with 10 bases sitting between them. Per germline, CDR1 LGHNA and CDR2 YSLEER.

This clonotype was recorded a few times. The chain recombines TRBV2 with TRBJ2-7; 7 positions agree with TRBD1. Per the germline V gene, CDR1 is SNHLY and CDR2 is FYNNEI. The CDR3 spans 13 residues. The junction had 6 bases not matched to a gene; V was cut back by 6 bases and J by 4 bases. The CDR3 DNA follows: TGTGCCAGCAGCCGGGACAGAGAGTACGAGCAGTACTTC. It codes for CASSRDREYEQYF.

The CDR3 bases are TGTGCCAGCAGTAGGGGACGTTTCTTGTTTTTT. Translation gives CASSRGRFLFF. The V and J genes are TRBV12-3 or TRBV12-4 and TRBJ1-4; a possible D gene is TRBD1 (5 bases). The CDR3 runs to 11 residues. V was clipped by 5 bases and J by 15 bases, with 13 bases between them.

This clonotype was counted at least ten times. The chain has TRBV7-8 and TRBJ2-2, with a weak D call TRBD1 (5 bases). V was trimmed by 6 bases and J by 5 bases, leaving 10 bases between them. CDR1 is SGHVS, CDR2 FQNEAQ, per germline. CDR3 size: 13 residues. CDR3: CASRFRGTGELFF. The CDR3 DNA reads as TGTGCCAGCAGATTTAGGGGAACCGGGGAGCTGTTTTTT.